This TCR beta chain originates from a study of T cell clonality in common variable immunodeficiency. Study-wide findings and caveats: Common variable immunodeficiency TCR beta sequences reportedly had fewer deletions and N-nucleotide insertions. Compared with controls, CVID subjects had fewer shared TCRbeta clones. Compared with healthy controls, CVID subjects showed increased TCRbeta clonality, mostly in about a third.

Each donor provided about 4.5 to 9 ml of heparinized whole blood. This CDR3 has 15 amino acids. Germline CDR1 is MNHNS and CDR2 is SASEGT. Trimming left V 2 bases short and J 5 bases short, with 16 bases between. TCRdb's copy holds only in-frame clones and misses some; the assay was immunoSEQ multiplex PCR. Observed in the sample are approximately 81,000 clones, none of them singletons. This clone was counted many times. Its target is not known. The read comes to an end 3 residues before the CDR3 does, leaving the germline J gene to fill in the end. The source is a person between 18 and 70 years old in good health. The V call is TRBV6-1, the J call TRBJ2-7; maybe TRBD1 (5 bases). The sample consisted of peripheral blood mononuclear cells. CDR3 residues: CASSEFPRVADEQYF. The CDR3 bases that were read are TGTGCCAGCAGTGAATTCCCCAGGGTGGCGGACGAG.